This TCR beta chain was documented in a study of T cell repertoires in cytomegalovirus infection. Across the whole study: Recently identified HLA-C-restricted and well-studied HLA-B-restricted CMV epitopes were used. CMV infection plus the matching HLA type was flagged by public TCR beta signatures. Overall study findings and caveats: Individuals carrying CMV plus the relevant HLA were identified by cumulative frequency of public TCR beta families. HLA-C-restricted CMV clonotypes gave the most frequent clonotype in two of eight donors.

Turning to this clonotype: Its antigen is currently unknown.

TCRdb called the reads again in MiXCR, with one record for every CDR3 protein. This table holds roughly 990,000 distinct CDR3 sequences, more than 25% found once. The CDR3 runs to 14 residues. V dropped 7 bases and J dropped 3; count of bases not matched to a gene: 7. The germline V gene encodes CDR1 DFQATT and CDR2 SNEGSKA (reference sequence). The source of this sequence is a human donor in good health (CMV status not recorded). Some clones in this sample may be carry-over from other donors' samples. Specimen: cultured CD8+ T cells from PBMCs, collected from culture after CMV antigen stimulation. The rearrangement links TRBV20-1 to TRBJ2-1; 9 positions agree with TRBD2. In nucleotides, the CDR3 is TGCAGTGGTCCGCGGGGGGGAAACTACAATGAGCAGTTCTTC. This translates into CSGPRGGNYNEQFF.